This TCR beta chain was identified during a study of shared clonotypes between healthy human individuals. None of the donors, who were healthy HIV-negative adults, had recently had acute infections or vaccinations. V was trimmed by 1 base and J by 2 bases, leaving 8 bases between them. The CDR3 is 14 residues long. The germline gives CDR1 LNHNV, CDR2 YYDKDF (reference sequence). Whole-study results and caveats: Unshared clonotypes carried lower generation probabilities than those common to all four donors. Among donors, the sharing of clonotypes was expected to be influenced by sequencing depth.

Details on this clone: Its antigen is currently unknown.

When replicate PCRs were run on sorted subsets, they used about 200 ng DNA, approximately 33,000 T cell genomes. Assay: immunoSEQ multiplex PCR; the TCRdb copy retains only in-frame clones and omits some. The sample carries roughly 1 million clones, about 70% recorded once. Material: memory CD4+ T cells sorted from blood. Regarding subset: CD45RA-negative fraction. The sequence was collected from a man aged 18 to 35 in good health. The genes are TRBV15 and TRBJ1-2, with a tentative D call TRBD1 (5 bases). The CDR3 bases are TGTGCCACCAGCAGAGGGGCAGGGAACTATGGCTACACCTTC. Amino acids: CATSRGAGNYGYTF.